Following are 10 T cell receptor beta chains from one sample sequenced in a study of T cells after yellow fever vaccination. MiXCR was run by TCRdb on the 5' RACE reads, yielding one entry per CDR3 protein. This sample has about 430,000 distinct CDR3 sequences, with over 15% found just once. The specimen was PBMCs, collected before the yellow fever booster vaccination. These receptors were taken from a man aged 18-30 years who received the YFV17D yellow fever vaccine.

J is TRBJ2-1 and V is TRBV7-2; D tentatively reads TRBD1 or TRBD2 (5 bases each). Looked up from germline, CDR1 is SGHTA and CDR2 is FQGNSA. The CDR3 length is 15 residues. The V end lost 6 bases, the J end lost 12 bases, and 24 bases lay between the germline ends. The CDR3 region is CASSLLGTNTRGQFF. The CDR3 nucleotides are TGTGCCAGCAGTTTGTTGGGGACCAATACCCGGGGGCAGTTCTTC.

Concerning this clonotype: This could be a read error, since a much larger clone is one nucleotide away. The chain has TRBV4-1 and TRBJ2-7, with 9 bases lining up with TRBD1. This CDR3 contains 13 residues. The germline V gene encodes CDR1 MGHRA and CDR2 YSYEKL. The CDR3 here is CSSSQRQGDEQYV. CDR3 nucleotides: TGCTCCAGCAGCCAGAGACAGGGGGACGAGCAGTACGTC.

The chain has TRBV20-1 and TRBJ2-6, with a possible D match to TRBD2 (5 bases). The CDR3 sequence is 15 residues long. Germline V lookup: CDR1 DFQATT, CDR2 SNEGSKA (reference sequence). The germline V and J ends were trimmed by 6 bases and 0 bases, with 12 bases remaining between them. In nucleotides, the CDR3 is TGCAGTGCAACGCCCGGGGTCTCTGGGGCCAACGTCCTGACTTTC. Encoded protein: CSATPGVSGANVLTF.

The chain has TRBV9 and TRBJ2-5; D unresolved. Germline-derived CDR1 and CDR2 are SGDLS and YYNGEE. This CDR3 contains 14 residues. V lost 0 bases and J 4 bases, leaving 10 bases between the germline ends. CDR3 DNA sequence: TGTGCCAGCAGCGTAGGACGCCACGCAGAGACCCAGTACTTC. This translates into CASSVGRHAETQYF.

V is TRBV27 and J is TRBJ2-2, with 8 bases that match TRBD2. The V segment lost 10 bases and the J segment 4 bases; nucleotides outside the gene matches: 5. CDR1 and CDR2 from the germline V gene are MNHEY and SMNVEV (reference sequence). The CDR3 is 13 residues long. CDR3 nucleotide sequence: TGTGCCACCAAGCGGGGGCTCACCGGGGAGCTGTTTTTT. Translated, it gives CATKRGLTGELFF.

This sequence joins TRBV15 and TRBJ1-2; D not certain. The V gene's germline CDR1 is LNHNV and CDR2 YYDKDF (reference sequence). The CDR3 has 12 amino acids. V dropped 0 bases and J dropped 8 bases, with 7 bases sitting between them. The CDR3 region has the DNA TGTGCCACCAGCAGAGATTCTGGCGGCTACACCTTC. Encoded protein: CATSRDSGGYTF.

V and J are TRBV6-6 and TRBJ2-3; either TRBD1 or TRBD2 may supply D (5 bases each). CDR1 and CDR2 (germline): MNHNY, SVGAGI (reference sequence). The germline V and J ends were trimmed by 7 bases and 5 bases, with 10 bases remaining between them. This CDR3 has 12 amino acids. CDR3 in amino acids: CASTHGGDTQYF. DNA of the CDR3: TGTGCCAGCACCCATGGGGGAGATACGCAGTATTTT.

A few counts support this clonotype. V usage is TRBV15 and J usage is TRBJ2-7; 8 bases map to TRBD2. Looked up from germline, CDR1 is LNHNV and CDR2 is YYDKDF (reference sequence). The CDR3 has 15 amino acids. J lost 4 bases, V lost 5 bases, and 10 bases had no gene match. The CDR3 DNA sequence: TGTGCCACCAGCCGGGGGGGGACACTAGGTTACGAGCAGTACTTC. This gives the protein CATSRGGTLGYEQYF.

The V and J genes are TRBV6-5 and TRBJ2-7, with 9 bases that match TRBD2. V was pared by 5 bases and J by 3 bases, with 11 bases of the junction left unmatched. CDR1 is MNHEY and CDR2 is SVGAGI in the germline V gene. CDR3 length: 16 residues. The CDR3 DNA reads TGTGCCAGCAGTCCCCCGGGAATAGCGGGGGTCTACGAGCAGTACTTC. Translating gives CASSPPGIAGVYEQYF.

This clonotype was detected a few times. The chain recombines TRBV19 with TRBJ1-5, with D possibly matching TRBD1 (6 bases). CDR3 length: 15 residues. V lost 6 bases and J 2 bases, leaving 14 bases between the germline ends. Germline V lookup: CDR1 LNHDA, CDR2 SQIVND (reference sequence). Here the CDR3 reads CASRDHAGGNQPQHF. The CDR3 nucleotides read TGTGCCAGTAGAGACCACGCAGGGGGCAATCAGCCCCAGCATTTT.